One sample yielded the 12 T cell receptor beta chains listed below, sequenced in a study of Graves' ophthalmopathy and Graves' hyperthyroidism. RNA transcripts were the template, and TCR beta CDR3 regions were amplified from them. The first round was an RT-PCR with HTBI primers, and the second round was a multiplex PCR. TCRdb fed the multiplex PCR reads into MiXCR, producing one record per CDR3 protein. Among under 250,000 distinct CDR3 sequences listed, approximately 21% were seen once. The sequenced sample consisted of peripheral blood. The source is a woman aged 45-59 years with Graves' ophthalmopathy.

This clonotype was picked up many times. The rearrangement links TRBV6-5 to TRBJ1-5, with 8 bases lining up with TRBD1. CDR3 length: 16 amino acids. V lost 5 bases, J lost 2 bases, and 8 bases stayed unmatched. The germline gives CDR1 MNHEY, CDR2 SVGAGI. The CDR3: CASSTGQGGGNQPQHF. DNA for the CDR3: TGTGCCAGCAGTACTGGACAGGGAGGGGGCAATCAGCCCCAGCATTTT.

This clonotype was observed at least ten times. The chain joins TRBV5-5 to TRBJ1-2, with TRBD1 as a possible D gene (6 bases). Germline loops: CDR1 SGHKS, CDR2 YYEKEE (reference sequence). Deletions cut 0 bases from V and 0 bases from J, with 9 bases between. CDR3 length equals 15 residues. The CDR3 DNA is TGTGCCAGCAGCTTGGGGACAGCCTCTAACTATGGCTACACCTTC. Translating it yields CASSLGTASNYGYTF.

This clonotype has just a few counts. DNA of the CDR3: TGCGCCAGCAGCCAGCATCGGTTCGACGAGCAGTACTTC. It is translated as CASSQHRFDEQYF. This chain links TRBV5-1 with TRBJ2-7; D is unresolved. This CDR3 comprises 13 residues. Germline CDR1 and CDR2: SGHRS and YFSETQ. Trimming took off 4 bases at V and 5 bases at J, with 13 bases between the two ends.

This clonotype was seen a few times. The J gene is TRBJ2-7, the V gene TRBV4-1; D is perhaps TRBD2 (5 bases). V lost 5 bases and J 2 bases, leaving 16 bases between the germline ends. The CDR3 runs 15 residues. The germline gives CDR1 MGHRA, CDR2 YSYEKL. This CDR3 is CASSEPHGEPYEQYF. The DNA for the CDR3 is TGCGCCAGCAGCGAGCCCCACGGGGAACCCTACGAGCAGTACTTC.

This clonotype was observed many times. The rearrangement joins TRBV7-2 to TRBJ2-7; no definite D call. This CDR3 has 14 amino acids. The germline V and J ends were trimmed by 5 bases and 3 bases, with 14 bases remaining between them. CDR1 SGHTA and CDR2 FQGNSA come from the germline V gene. CDR3 residues: CASSPTPTHYEQYF. Written as DNA, the CDR3 is TGTGCCAGCAGCCCTACCCCCACGCACTACGAGCAGTACTTC.

The table lists this clonotype with many counts. The chain has TRBV2 and TRBJ2-7, with 8 bases lining up with TRBD2. V shed 4 bases and J 6 bases; nucleotides not matched to a gene: 8. CDR3 length: 14 amino acids. CDR1 and CDR2 (germline): SNHLY, FYNNEI. This chain's CDR3 is CASSGLAGLSEQYF. The CDR3, as DNA: TGTGCCAGCAGTGGATTAGCGGGACTCTCCGAGCAGTACTTC.

This clonotype was seen at least ten times. V is TRBV19 and J is TRBJ1-5; unclear D gene. CDR1 is LNHDA, CDR2 SQIVND, per germline (reference sequence). The CDR3 totals 14 residues. V was pared by 3 bases and J by 4 bases, with 10 bases between. CDR3 amino acids: CASSIPGENQPQHF. Written as DNA, the CDR3 is TGTGCCAGTAGTATTCCCGGAGAAAATCAGCCCCAGCATTTT.

There are many counts of this clonotype. The chain couples TRBV20-1 to TRBJ1-2; D perhaps matches TRBD1 (5 bases). Germline-derived CDR1 and CDR2 are DFQATT and SNEGSKA (reference sequence). V was cut by 3 bases and J by 5 bases, with 10 bases left in between. The CDR3 has 12 amino acids. CDR3 DNA sequence: TGCAGTGCTAGCCGGGGACCTTATGGCTACACCTTC. As protein: CSASRGPYGYTF.

This clonotype was seen at least ten times. J is TRBJ2-2 and V is TRBV11-3; tentatively, D is TRBD1 (7 bases). The germline V and J ends were trimmed by 5 bases and 10 bases, with 17 bases remaining between them. From germline, CDR1 is SGHNT and CDR2 YENEEA. This CDR3 region has 14 residues. The CDR3 sequence is CASSNQGGIAELFF. CDR3 nucleotides: TGTGCCAGCAGCAACCAGGGGGGAATTGCGGAGCTGTTTTTT.

The chain carries TRBV11-1 and TRBJ2-7, with D perhaps given as TRBD1 or TRBD2 (5 bases each). This CDR3 region has 16 residues. Germline V gene lookup returns CDR1 SGHAT and CDR2 FQDESV (reference sequence). V lost 5 bases to trimming and J lost 12 bases, with 29 bases between them. Here the CDR3 DNA reads TGTGCCAGCAGCCACTACCCTGGGGCAGCTGGGAGTCGTGGGTACTTC. Translated: CASSHYPGAAGSRGYF.

This sequence joins TRBV6-1 and TRBJ2-2, with D possibly matching TRBD2 (6 bases). Germline CDR1 reads MNHNS; CDR2 reads SASEGT. Trimming cost V 6 bases and J 4 bases, with 12 bases left between them. The CDR3 extends over 14 amino acids. CDR3 amino acids: CASRSQGGTGELFF. The DNA of the CDR3 is TGTGCCAGCAGGTCCCAGGGAGGCACCGGGGAGCTGTTTTTT.

This clonotype turned up a few times. The rearrangement joins TRBV18 to TRBJ2-7; 13 positions agree with TRBD2. With V trimmed by 5 bases and J by 4 bases, 14 bases remained unmatched. There are 18 residues in the CDR3. Germline V lookup: CDR1 KGHSH, CDR2 LQKENI. CDR3 in DNA: TGTGCCAGCTCAGCGTCGGGACCGGGACTAGCGGGAACTTACGAGCAGTACTTC. This gives the protein CASSASGPGLAGTYEQYF. Variable domain in full (rest from reference TRBV18 and TRBJ2-7): NAGVMQNPRHLVRRRGQEARLRCSPMKGHSHVYWYRQLPEEGLKFMVYLQKENIIDESGMPKERFSAEFPKEGPSILRIQQVVRGDSAAYFCASSASGPGLAGTYEQYFGPGTRLTVT.